Shown below are 28 T cell receptor beta chains from a single sample sequenced in a study of CD8+CD57+ T cells in acquired aplastic anemia. Those patients picked for sequencing had displayed CD8+CD57+ cell expansion on flow cytometry. TCR beta VDJ combinations and CDR3 sequences were profiled from genomic DNA. TCRdb redid the calling of the reads with MiXCR, one entry per CDR3 protein. Seen here are approximately 130,000 distinct CDR3 sequences, about 60% observed once, and the top ten hold under 35%. The sequencing input was sorted CD4+, CD8+, or CD8+CD57+ T cells (not recorded which) from PBMCs. These receptor sequences come from a human donor with aplastic anemia.

This clonotype showed up just a few times. The chain has TRBV5-1 and TRBJ1-6; TRBD1 aligns across 8 bases. CDR3 size: 14 residues. Germline values: CDR1 SGHRS, CDR2 YFSETQ. Unmatched junction bases numbered 8, after V lost 3 bases and J lost 12 bases. As DNA, the CDR3 is TGCGCCAGCAGCTCGGGACAGGAACTGAGACCCCTCCACTTT. Protein sequence: CASSSGQELRPLHF.

The genes are TRBV24-1 and TRBJ2-3; 7 nucleotides agree with TRBD1. The CDR3 runs to 13 residues. The germline CDR1 and CDR2 sequences are KGHDR and SFDVKD. With 4 bases clipped from V and 4 bases from J, the junction kept 1 base outside the gene matches. The chain's CDR3 is CATSDQGADTQYF. CDR3 bases: TGTGCCACCAGTGACCAGGGGGCAGATACGCAGTATTTT.

Many counts were recorded for this clonotype. The chain couples TRBV6-1 to TRBJ2-1; unclear D gene. There are 9 residues in the CDR3. V was pared by 8 bases and J by 6 bases, with 2 bases between. Germline CDR1 is MNHNS and CDR2 is SASEGT. CDR3 bases: TGTGCCAGCGTCAATGAGCAGTTCTTC. Translating gives CASVNEQFF.

The chain has TRBV15 and TRBJ2-2, with TRBD1 identical over 10 bases. CDR1 LNHNV and CDR2 YYDKDF come from the germline V gene (reference sequence). The V and J ends lost 7 bases and 6 bases, in that order; junction bases with no gene match: 14. This CDR3 spans 17 amino acids. CDR3 in DNA: TGTGCCACCAACCATCCCCGGGACAGGGGATTCTCCGGGGAGCTGTTTTTT. This gives the protein CATNHPRDRGFSGELFF.

The chain is built from TRBV20-1 and TRBJ2-1; TRBD2 matches at 11 bases. Unmatched junction bases numbered 8, after V lost 2 bases and J lost 8 bases. CDR3 length: 15 amino acids. In germline, CDR1 is DFQATT, CDR2 SNEGSKA (reference sequence). CDR3 in DNA: TGCAGTGCTAGAATTAGCGGGAGGGGGGTAGATGAGCAGTTCTTC. This translates into CSARISGRGVDEQFF.

The CDR3 region has the DNA TGTGCCGCCTCAAGGGGTTGGCACACCATATATTTT. It translates to CAASRGWHTIYF. This sequence joins TRBV12-3 or TRBV12-4 and TRBJ1-3; D might be TRBD1 (5 bases). The CDR3 has 12 residues. The V gene lost 11 bases and the J gene lost 8 bases, with 16 bases spanning the gap.

The V call is TRBV7-9, the J call TRBJ2-7; a possible D gene is TRBD1 (6 bases). Trimming shortened V by 5 bases and J by 12 bases, and 17 bases separated the two germline ends. The germline V gene encodes CDR1 SEHNR and CDR2 FQNEAQ (reference sequence). This CDR3 is built from 12 residues. The CDR3 coding sequence is TGTGCCAGCAGCCATGGACAGCCGCAGGCGTACTTC. This gives the protein CASSHGQPQAYF.

This clonotype was detected many times. V is TRBV19 and J is TRBJ2-7, with 8 bases fitting TRBD2. This CDR3 is 14 amino acids long. The germline V gene has CDR1 LNHDA and CDR2 SQIVND (reference sequence). Trimming at V came to 1 base and at J to 3 bases, leaving 2 bases not matched to a gene. As DNA, the CDR3 is TGTGCCAGTAGTATAGGGCTAGCGGGCTACGAGCAGTACTTC. This encodes CASSIGLAGYEQYF. Together with reference TRBV19 and TRBJ2-7, the CDR3 gives the full variable domain: DGGITQSPKYLFRKEGQNVTLSCEQNLNHDAMYWYRQDPGQGLRLIYYSQIVNDFQKGDIAEGYSVSREKKESFPLTVTSAQKNPTAFYLCASSIGLAGYEQYFGPGTRLTVT.

The sample holds a few counts of this clonotype. The rearrangement joins TRBV28 to TRBJ2-3; 8 positions match TRBD2. Germline-derived CDR1 and CDR2 are MDHEN and SYDVKM. The CDR3 has 14 residues. V shed 6 bases and J 3 bases; nucleotides not matched to a gene: 5. The CDR3 here is CASSLTSATDTQYF. CDR3 nucleotides: TGTGCCAGCAGCCTGACTAGCGCGACAGATACGCAGTATTTT.

This clonotype was recorded many times. V usage is TRBV3-1 and J usage is TRBJ1-2; tentatively, D is TRBD1 (6 bases). The CDR3 spans 15 residues. Germline CDR1 is LGHDT and CDR2 is YNNKEL (reference sequence). With 1 base removed from V and 8 bases from J, the gap between germline ends came to 17 bases. Here the CDR3 reads CASSQVYRAAKGYTF. CDR3 coding DNA: TGTGCCAGCAGCCAAGTTTACAGGGCGGCTAAAGGCTACACCTTC. Using reference TRBV3-1 and TRBJ1-2 for the parts outside the CDR3, the full variable domain is DTAVSQTPKYLVTQMGNDKSIKCEQNLGHDTMYWYKQDSKKFLKIMFSYNNKELIINETVPNRFSPKSPDKAHLNLHINSLELGDSAVYFCASSQVYRAAKGYTFGSGTRLTVV.

As regards this clonotype: The junction shows a germline mismatch at one end, possibly a read error. This chain links TRBV10-3 with TRBJ1-2; D may be TRBD1 (6 bases). Germline V gives CDR1 ENHRY, CDR2 SYGVKD. CDR3 length: 13 residues. The CDR3 sequence is CASSTAGVDGYTF. The DNA of the CDR3 is TGTGCCAGCAGTACCGCAGGGGTCGATGGCTACACCTTC.

V usage is TRBV7-6 and J usage is TRBJ2-1, with D possibly called TRBD1 or TRBD2 (5 bases each). Trimming left V 10 bases short and J 0 bases short, with 10 bases between. CDR1 SGHVS and CDR2 FNYEAQ come from the germline V gene. This CDR3 has 13 amino acids. In nucleotides, the CDR3 is TGTGCCACCAGAGGGGTCTCCTACAATGAGCAGTTCTTC. It encodes CATRGVSYNEQFF.

Here the CDR3 DNA reads TGTGCCAGCAGGGCTGGGACCGAATCACCCCTCCACTTT. Residues: CASRAGTESPLHF. The chain employs TRBV2 and TRBJ1-6; perhaps TRBD1 as D (5 bases). This CDR3 is built from 13 residues. Germline CDR1 is SNHLY and CDR2 is FYNNEI. The germline V and J ends were trimmed by 6 bases and 10 bases, with 13 bases remaining between them.

The CDR3 spells CASGGPYTEAFF. CDR3 DNA sequence: TGTGCCAGCGGGGGACCCTACACTGAAGCTTTCTTT. This chain uses TRBV13 with TRBJ1-1; TRBD1 might be the D (5 bases). This CDR3 region has 12 residues. Germline V gene sequence: CDR1 PRHDT, CDR2 FYEKMQ (reference sequence). Trimming cost V 8 bases and J 3 bases, with 10 bases left between them. Looking up the rest from reference TRBV13 and TRBJ1-1 gives the full variable domain: AAGVIQSPRHLIKEKRETATLKCYPIPRHDTVYWYQQGPGQDPQFLISFYEKMQSDKGSIPDRFSAQQFSDYHSELNMSSLELGDSALYFCASGGPYTEAFFGQGTRLTVV.

V usage is TRBV19 and J usage is TRBJ1-1; possibly TRBD1 for D (5 bases). The CDR3 extends over 17 amino acids. Germline CDR1 reads LNHDA; CDR2 reads SQIVND (reference sequence). With 8 bases removed from V and 5 bases from J, the gap between germline ends came to 27 bases. The CDR3 region is CASGVAAQGWKTTEAFF. CDR3 nucleotide sequence: TGTGCCAGTGGTGTAGCCGCCCAGGGCTGGAAGACAACTGAAGCTTTCTTT.

This clonotype was seen repeatedly, ten times or more. The chain uses TRBV20-1 and TRBJ2-7, with D maybe TRBD2 (5 bases). The germline V gene has CDR1 DFQATT and CDR2 SNEGSKA (reference sequence). The length of the CDR3 is 12 residues. Trimming pared 6 bases from V and 6 bases from J, leaving 15 bases between. The DNA of the CDR3 is TGCAGTGCCCGAGTCACGGAGGTCGAGCAGTACGTC. Its translation: CSARVTEVEQYV.

This clonotype was counted between two and nine times. The chain uses TRBV27 and TRBJ2-1; D unclear. The CDR3 totals 12 residues. The germline CDR1 and CDR2 sequences are MNHEY and SMNVEV (reference sequence). V lost 8 bases, J lost 3 bases, and 8 bases lay in between. The CDR3 DNA sequence: TGTGCCAGCCGCGCAAGCTACAATGAGCAGTTCTTC. Translated: CASRASYNEQFF.

This clonotype has a handful of counts. The J gene is TRBJ1-4, the V gene TRBV7-9, with D unclear. Trimming cost V 1 base and J 7 bases, with 4 bases left between them. CDR1 is SEHNR and CDR2 is FQNEAQ in the germline V gene (reference sequence). CDR3 length: 12 amino acids. CDR3 nucleotide sequence: TGTGCCAGCAGCTTAGGGGTTGAAAAACTGTTTTTT. It translates to CASSLGVEKLFF.

The J gene is TRBJ2-3, the V gene TRBV24-1; D is unresolved. CDR1 and CDR2 (germline): KGHDR, SFDVKD. The CDR3 length is 13 residues. V was shortened by 4 bases and J by 4 bases, with 8 bases between the two germline ends. CDR3 residues: CATSDRRADTQYF. The CDR3 DNA reads as TGTGCCACCAGTGACCGACGGGCAGATACGCAGTATTTT.

The chain joins TRBV10-2 to TRBJ1-1; no reliable D call. V was trimmed by 8 bases and J by 3 bases, leaving 4 bases between them. There are 10 residues in the CDR3. Germline values: CDR1 WSHSY, CDR2 SAAADI. The CDR3 DNA sequence: TGCGCCAGCCGAGACACTGAAGCTTTCTTT. This codes for CASRDTEAFF.

The chain joins TRBV12-3 or TRBV12-4 to TRBJ2-7; TRBD1 agrees at 7 bases. CDR3 size: 13 residues. Unmatched junction bases numbered 14, after V lost 6 bases and J lost 12 bases. Written as DNA, the CDR3 is TGTGCCAGCAGCCCTACCGGGACAGCGGATAGGTACTTC. Encoded protein: CASSPTGTADRYF.

This clonotype came up a few times. This chain joins TRBV19 and TRBJ2-7; possible D gene TRBD2, 6 bases. Between the trimmed V and J ends, which lost 6 bases and 0 bases, there was a span of 9 bases. The CDR3 consists of 13 residues. Per the germline V gene, CDR1 is LNHDA and CDR2 is SQIVND (reference sequence). This CDR3 reads CASSGGYSYEQYF. The CDR3 coding sequence is TGTGCCAGTAGCGGAGGGTACTCCTACGAGCAGTACTTC.

The chain uses TRBV10-3 and TRBJ1-1; D is undetermined. Trimming took off 6 bases at V and 1 base at J, with 9 bases between the two ends. This CDR3 has 13 residues. The germline V gene has CDR1 ENHRY and CDR2 SYGVKD. CDR3 nucleotide sequence: TGTGCCATCAGGGACCAGAGGAACACTGAAGCTTTCTTT. This gives the protein CAIRDQRNTEAFF.

The chain links TRBV5-1 to TRBJ1-2, with D possibly matching TRBD1 (5 bases). The V gene lost 0 bases and the J gene lost 8 bases, with 17 bases spanning the gap. CDR1 SGHRS and CDR2 YFSETQ come from the germline V gene. The CDR3 loop spans 15 amino acids. CDR3 sequence (DNA): TGCGCCAGCAGCTTGGGCTCGGCAGGGCCTTGGGGCTACACCTTC. As protein: CASSLGSAGPWGYTF.

This clonotype appeared a few times. J is TRBJ2-1 and V is TRBV5-1, with D maybe TRBD1 (5 bases). Germline CDR1 SGHRS, CDR2 YFSETQ. This CDR3 contains 16 residues. Trimming stripped 0 bases from V and 10 bases from J, with 20 bases between. CDR3 sequence: CASSLVGVLEIKEQFF. For the CDR3, the DNA is TGCGCCAGCAGCTTGGTAGGGGTTCTAGAAATAAAGGAGCAGTTCTTC. Full variable domain (rest looked up from reference TRBV5-1 and TRBJ2-1): KAGVTQTPRYLIKTRGQQVTLSCSPISGHRSVSWYQQTPGQGLQFLFEYFSETQRNKGNFPGRFSGRQFSNSRSEMNVSTLELGDSALYLCASSLVGVLEIKEQFFGPGTRLTVL.

There are many counts of this clonotype. This sequence joins TRBV7-2 and TRBJ1-1; D is perhaps TRBD1 (5 bases). The CDR3 totals 15 residues. Germline values: CDR1 SGHTA, CDR2 FQGNSA. With 3 bases removed from V and 1 base from J, the gap between germline ends came to 12 bases. The DNA of the CDR3 is TGTGCCAGCAGCTTTGGTCAGGGCCCGAACACTGAAGCTTTCTTT. Its translation is CASSFGQGPNTEAFF.

This clonotype was picked up a small number of times. The chain joins TRBV13 to TRBJ2-2, with D possibly TRBD2 on 6 matching bases. V was shortened by 5 bases and J by 1 base, with 8 bases between the two germline ends. Per germline, CDR1 PRHDT and CDR2 FYEKMQ (reference sequence). The length of the CDR3 is 14 residues. The CDR3: CASSISGNTGELFF. CDR3 nucleotides: TGTGCCAGCAGCATTAGCGGGAACACCGGGGAGCTGTTTTTT.

This chain connects TRBV10-3 to TRBJ2-6, with a possible D match to TRBD1 (5 bases). The germline V and J ends were trimmed by 10 bases and 1 base, with 8 bases remaining between them. The CDR3 totals 13 residues. CDR1 and CDR2 from the germline V gene are ENHRY and SYGVKD. CDR3 sequence reads: CASRASGANVLTF. The CDR3 bases are TGTGCCAGCAGGGCATCTGGGGCCAACGTCCTGACTTTC.